This T cell receptor (beta chain) was obtained from a study of response to subunit inactivated influenza vaccine. TCRdb re-called the RT-PCR reads through MiXCR, storing one row per CDR3 protein. The sample holds 300,000 to 350,000 distinct CDR3 sequences, 21% seen once. Broader study findings: Only a handful of new T cells, the authors suggested, are recruited with each seasonal influenza vaccination.

A word on this clonotype: What it binds is unknown.

The receptor was isolated from a man between 45 and 75 years old who received an inactivated influenza vaccine. This sample comprised PBMCs from blood, obtained less than 22 months after vaccination.

The CDR3 bases are TGTGCCACCAGTGATTCAGGGCGCGGGAACGAGCAGTACTTC. It specifies CATSDSGRGNEQYF. The chain carries TRBV24-1 and TRBJ2-7, with a tentative D call TRBD2 (6 bases). The CDR3 totals 14 residues. V was clipped by 2 bases and J by 5 bases, with 12 bases between them. The germline gives CDR1 KGHDR, CDR2 SFDVKD.